This TCR beta chain was sequenced during a study of T cell repertoires in cytomegalovirus infection. On the study more broadly: Public signatures in TCR beta pointed to CMV infection and matching HLA type. Study-wide points: Of the TCR beta families, the public ones yielded a cumulative frequency that identified carriers of CMV plus the relevant HLA. Dominating the ex vivo response were HLA-C-restricted CMV-specific TCR beta clonotypes.

TCRdb ran MiXCR on the reads and lists one entry per CDR3 protein. In the table there are hundreds of thousands of distinct CDR3 sequences, under 40% of which are singletons. The CDR3 contains 13 residues. V lost 6 bases, J lost 6 bases, and 8 bases stayed unmatched. Germline V CDR1 and CDR2: MNHEY, SVGEGT. A few counts support this clonotype. Antigen: not known. The TCR originated in a human donor in good health (CMV status not recorded). Some clones in this sample may be carry-over from other donors' samples. The sample taken for sequencing was PBMCs. This chain joins TRBV6-2 or TRBV6-3 and TRBJ2-7, with 7 bases that match TRBD1. DNA of the CDR3: TGTGCCAGCAGCGAAACCGAGGGGGCCGAGCAGTACTTC. This gives the protein CASSETEGAEQYF.